Described below is a single T cell receptor beta chain sequence and its context. Its antigen remains undetermined. No per-base quality is available; no much larger clone lies one base away. The sample comes from a study of T cell repertoires in cytomegalovirus infection (dated by TCRdb to the late 2010s). At the level of the whole study: The peptide stimulations were aimed at well-studied HLA-B-restricted epitopes as well as recently identified HLA-C-restricted CMV epitopes, whose presentation resists viral immunomodulation. The HLA type of each donor mattered for the analysis, because public TCR beta signatures pointed to carriage of CMV infection along with the matching HLA type. The research as a whole found: The ex vivo response was dominated by HLA-C-restricted CMV-specific TCR beta clonotypes, and the single most frequent clonotype in two of eight donors was supplied by these HLA-C-restricted clonotypes. Cumulative frequency of public TCR beta family members discriminated carriers of CMV infection plus the relevant HLA type in this cohort and an independent roughly 320-donor cohort.

The treatment or condition label of this sample denotes: in vitro stimulation with specific CMV peptide epitopes to enrich CMV-specific T cells. In the germline V gene, CDR1 corresponds to MNHEY and CDR2 to SVGEGT. V gives up 2 bases and J gives up 2 bases, and the segment between their germline ends measures 9 bases. The CDR3 sequence holds 15 residues, the cysteine and phenylalanine included. Only the CDR3 DNA is retained, 45 bases long and in frame from the first base. The listed sequencing device is Illumina HiSeq 1500. TCRdb applied fastp at Q25 and MiXCR to the public reads, then kept only in-frame beta chains. Every distinct CDR3 protein forms one entry, paired with its most common genes and DNA. The sample contains approximately 110,000 distinct CDR3 sequences, about 32% of them found a single time. Of the sample, under 70% is held by the ten largest clones.

This specimen was CD8+ T cells from cultured PBMCs, taken from culture after CMV antigen stimulation. The chain employs TRBV6-2 or TRBV6-3 and TRBJ2-2; the D gene is not confidently resolved. The TCR was taken from a human donor in good health (CMV status not recorded). Some clones in this sample may be carry-over from other donors' samples. The CDR3 region reads CASSYAAGNTGELFF. DNA sequence: TGTGCCAGCAGTTACGCGGCTGGCAACACCGGGGAGCTGTTTTTT.